These 28 T cell receptor beta chains were sequenced from one sample in a study of blood T cell repertoires in COVID-19. Generated by immunoSEQ multiplex PCR, the TCRdb table keeps only in-frame clones and is missing some. The sample shows approximately 210,000 clones, 75% to 85% of them seen only once. Sequencing input: PBMCs or T cells enriched from blood (not recorded which). The receptors here all came from a man in his forties who had recovered from COVID-19.

With regard to this clone: The sample holds other DNA sequences that translate to the same CDR3. The V call is TRBV19, the J call TRBJ1-1; TRBD1 matches at 7 bases. The germline V gene has CDR1 LNHDA and CDR2 SQIVND (reference sequence). The CDR3 has 12 residues. J lost 8 bases, V lost 3 bases, and 3 bases had no gene match. The CDR3 is CASSMRQGEAFF. The DNA for the CDR3 is TGTGCCAGTAGTATGAGACAGGGCGAAGCTTTCTTT.

This chain joins TRBV7-8 and TRBJ1-1, with a weak D call TRBD1 (5 bases). Trimming shortened V by 2 bases and J by 0 bases, and 10 bases separated the two germline ends. The CDR3 consists of 15 residues. Germline V CDR1 and CDR2: SGHVS, FQNEAQ. DNA for the CDR3: TGTGCCAGCAGCTTATCTCAGGGCCTGAACACTGAAGCTTTCTTT. As protein: CASSLSQGLNTEAFF. Using reference TRBV7-8 and TRBJ1-1 for the parts outside the CDR3, the full variable domain is GAGVSQSPRYKVAKRGQDVALRCDPISGHVSLFWYQQALGQGPEFLTYFQNEAQLDKSGLPSDRFFAERPEGSVSTLKIQRTQQEDSAVYLCASSLSQGLNTEAFFGQGTRLTVV.

The V call is TRBV18, the J call TRBJ1-4; 10 bases agree with TRBD1. V was clipped by 4 bases and J by 7 bases; unmatched bases: 6. CDR1 and CDR2 from the germline V gene are KGHSH and LQKENI. The CDR3 has 15 residues. The CDR3 reads CASSRPTGGGEKLFF. The DNA for the CDR3 is TGTGCCAGCTCACGACCGACAGGGGGCGGTGAAAAACTGTTTTTT. Complete variable domain (other parts from reference TRBV18 and TRBJ1-4): NAGVMQNPRHLVRRRGQEARLRCSPMKGHSHVYWYRQLPEEGLKFMVYLQKENIIDESGMPKERFSAEFPKEGPSILRIQQVVRGDSAAYFCASSRPTGGGEKLFFGSGTQLSVL.

This clone was seen just once. The chain employs TRBV18 and TRBJ1-1; possible D gene TRBD1, 5 bases. The CDR3 spans 15 residues. Trimming shortened V by 5 bases and J by 3 bases, and 16 bases separated the two germline ends. Germline-derived CDR1 and CDR2 are KGHSH and LQKENI. CDR3 protein: CASSTYRTQYTEAFF. The CDR3 DNA is TGTGCCAGCTCAACATACCGGACACAATACACTGAAGCTTTCTTT.

The chain couples TRBV28 to TRBJ1-1, with TRBD1 as a possible D gene (5 bases). CDR3 length: 17 residues. From germline, CDR1 is MDHEN and CDR2 SYDVKM. Trimming pared 2 bases from V and 1 base from J, leaving 17 bases between. CDR3 bases: TGTGCCAGCAGTTTACTGGGGGGGGGAAAAGAGAACACTGAAGCTTTCTTT. It is translated as CASSLLGGGKENTEAFF.

This clone is a singleton in its sample. J is TRBJ1-6 and V is TRBV28; a possible D gene is TRBD1 (6 bases). In germline, CDR1 is MDHEN, CDR2 SYDVKM. V was shortened by 5 bases and J by 10 bases, with 18 bases between the two germline ends. This CDR3 contains 15 residues. The CDR3 DNA sequence: TGTGCCAGCAGTCCCCGGGGGGGCCCCATCTCACCCCTCCACTTT. Translation: CASSPRGGPISPLHF.

V usage is TRBV7-3 and J usage is TRBJ1-2, with 7 positions matching TRBD1. The V and J ends lost 5 bases and 4 bases, in that order; junction bases with no gene match: 7. Germline values: CDR1 SGHTA, CDR2 FQGTGA. The CDR3 is made up of 14 amino acids. The CDR3 is CASSLRGTGYGYTF. In nucleotides, the CDR3 is TGTGCCAGCAGCCTCAGGGGGACGGGCTATGGCTACACCTTC. Full variable domain (remainder filled in from reference TRBV7-3 and TRBJ1-2): GAGVSQTPSNKVTEKGKYVELRCDPISGHTALYWYRQSLGQGPEFLIYFQGTGAADDSGLPNDRFFAVRPEGSVSTLKIQRTERGDSAVYLCASSLRGTGYGYTFGSGTRLTVV.

This clone was picked up a small number of times. V usage is TRBV2 and J usage is TRBJ1-2, with D perhaps matching TRBD1 (6 bases). The CDR3 loop spans 13 amino acids. The V end lost 6 bases, the J end lost 3 bases, and 11 bases lay between the germline ends. Germline V gene data show CDR1 as SNHLY and CDR2 as FYNNEI. In DNA form, the CDR3 reads TGTGCCAGCAGCGGATGGACAGACTATGGCTACACCTTC. Amino acids: CASSGWTDYGYTF.

A single count supports this clone. The rearrangement joins TRBV5-1 to TRBJ2-4, with TRBD1 matching over 8 bases. This CDR3 is built from 15 residues. The germline V gene has CDR1 SGHRS and CDR2 YFSETQ. With V trimmed by 4 bases and J by 0 bases, 3 bases remained unmatched. The CDR3 is CASSQGAVAKNIQYF. CDR3 DNA sequence: TGCGCCAGCAGCCAGGGGGCGGTAGCCAAAAACATTCAGTACTTC. Full variable domain (missing parts from reference TRBV5-1 and TRBJ2-4): KAGVTQTPRYLIKTRGQQVTLSCSPISGHRSVSWYQQTPGQGLQFLFEYFSETQRNKGNFPGRFSGRQFSNSRSEMNVSTLELGDSALYLCASSQGAVAKNIQYFGAGTRLSVL.

In DNA, the CDR3 is TGCGCCAGCAGCTTGTACGGACAGGTGGACGGGACCCAGTACTTC. Translating gives CASSLYGQVDGTQYF. V is TRBV5-1 and J is TRBJ2-5, with 7 bases aligning to TRBD1. The CDR3 has 15 amino acids. The germline CDR1 and CDR2 sequences are SGHRS and YFSETQ. V dropped 1 base and J dropped 7; count of bases not matched to a gene: 10.

The chain uses TRBV29-1 and TRBJ2-1; TRBD1 might be the D (6 bases). The CDR3 contains 15 residues. V was cut by 3 bases and J by 1 base, with 13 bases left in between. Germline lookup yields CDR1 SQVTM and CDR2 ANQGSEA. The CDR3 sequence: CSVDFIQGSYNEQFF. In nucleotides, the CDR3 is TGCAGCGTTGACTTCATACAGGGTTCCTACAATGAGCAGTTCTTC.

This clone was found a few times. The rearrangement joins TRBV6-5 to TRBJ2-3; D uncertain. Trimming removed 0 bases at V and 3 bases at J, with 7 bases between. The CDR3 sequence is 14 residues long. Looked up from germline, CDR1 is MNHEY and CDR2 is SVGAGI. The CDR3 nucleotides read TGTGCCAGCAGTTACTCGAGAGAGACAGATACGCAGTATTTT. This codes for CASSYSRETDTQYF.

This chain uses TRBV4-1 with TRBJ1-1, with 7 bases matching TRBD1. With V trimmed by 3 bases and J by 0 bases, 4 bases remained unmatched. This CDR3 region has 15 residues. The germline CDR1 and CDR2 sequences are MGHRA and YSYEKL. The DNA for the CDR3 is TGCGCCAGCAGCCATCCACAGGGGATGAACACTGAAGCTTTCTTT. Its translation is CASSHPQGMNTEAFF.

This clone appeared once. The CDR3 coding sequence is TGCGCCAGCAGCTCGGACAGGGGAGGTACTGAAGCTTTCTTT. This sequence encodes CASSSDRGGTEAFF. The V and J genes are TRBV5-1 and TRBJ1-1; 9 bases agree with TRBD1. This CDR3 region has 14 residues. Looked up from germline, CDR1 is SGHRS and CDR2 is YFSETQ. V lost 3 bases to trimming and J lost 5 bases; unmatched junction nucleotides: 5.

V gene TRBV28 combines with J gene TRBJ1-1, with D perhaps matching TRBD1 (5 bases). Germline assignment: CDR1 MDHEN and CDR2 SYDVKM. V was pared by 6 bases and J by 0 bases, with 11 bases between. The CDR3 runs 14 residues. CDR3 DNA: TGTGCCAGCAGGACGACAGCAATGAACACTGAAGCTTTCTTT. Encoded protein: CASRTTAMNTEAFF.

The chain carries TRBV19 and TRBJ1-6; 7 bases agree with TRBD1. The CDR3 runs 16 residues. The V and J ends lost 3 bases and 8 bases, in that order; junction bases with no gene match: 10. Germline CDR1 and CDR2: LNHDA and SQIVND (reference sequence). CDR3 loop: CASSISGTDRHSPLHF. Here the CDR3 DNA reads TGTGCCAGTAGTATTTCCGGGACAGATCGGCATTCACCCCTCCACTTT.

Notes on this clone: The same CDR3 arises from other DNA sequences in this sample as well. The chain employs TRBV6-5 and TRBJ1-2; 7 bases line up with TRBD1. CDR1 MNHEY and CDR2 SVGAGI come from the germline V gene. With 2 bases clipped from V and 3 bases from J, the junction kept 3 bases outside the gene matches. The CDR3 spans 14 residues. In DNA, the CDR3 is TGTGCCAGCAGTTACCTCACAGGGGACTATGGCTACACCTTC. Its translation: CASSYLTGDYGYTF.

This chain links TRBV27 with TRBJ1-1, with D maybe TRBD1 (5 bases). The CDR3 covers 17 residues. Trimming stripped 6 bases from V and 0 bases from J, with 20 bases between. Germline V gives CDR1 MNHEY, CDR2 SMNVEV (reference sequence). The CDR3 loop is CASSPGAGDAVNTEAFF. Here the CDR3 DNA reads TGTGCCAGCAGCCCTGGGGCGGGGGACGCGGTGAACACTGAAGCTTTCTTT.

J is TRBJ2-3 and V is TRBV4-3, with 8 bases aligning to TRBD1. The germline CDR1 and CDR2 sequences are LGHNA and YSLEER. The trim removed 0 bases at V and 2 bases at J, leaving 10 bases unmatched. The CDR3 has 18 amino acids. The CDR3 spells CASSQDPQGADFTDTQYF. The DNA of the CDR3 is TGCGCCAGCAGCCAAGATCCCCAGGGGGCGGATTTCACAGATACGCAGTATTTT.

The rearrangement uses TRBV6-2 or TRBV6-3 and TRBJ2-1, with TRBD2 matching over 13 bases. Germline CDR1 and CDR2: MNHEY and SVGEGT. V lost 6 bases to trimming and J lost 9 bases; unmatched junction nucleotides: 11. This CDR3 comprises 16 residues. The CDR3, as DNA: TGTGCCAGCAGCCGTTGGACTAGCGGGAGCAGGAGTGAGCAGTTCTTC. As protein: CASSRWTSGSRSEQFF.

This clone was counted only a few times. This rearrangement joins TRBV7-2 to TRBJ1-1; a weak D match, TRBD1 (5 bases). The ends were cut back, 5 bases at V and 4 bases at J, with 14 bases in the middle. Germline V gene data show CDR1 as SGHTA and CDR2 as FQGNSA. CDR3 length: 14 residues. CDR3 in amino acids: CASSLLQGGTEAFF. CDR3 DNA sequence: TGTGCCAGCAGCCTACTTCAGGGCGGCACTGAAGCTTTCTTT.

This clone was counted a few times. This chain links TRBV7-9 with TRBJ1-1; 8 nucleotides line up with TRBD1. With V trimmed by 5 bases and J by 1 base, 15 bases remained unmatched. The CDR3 has 18 amino acids. Germline assignment: CDR1 SEHNR and CDR2 FQNEAQ (reference sequence). The CDR3 is CASSTHRGMWDANTEAFF. CDR3 coding DNA: TGTGCCAGCAGCACCCACAGGGGGATGTGGGATGCGAACACTGAAGCTTTCTTT.

The V and J genes are TRBV5-5 and TRBJ1-1; 7 bases map to TRBD1. Unmatched junction bases numbered 8, after V lost 2 bases and J lost 1 base. The CDR3 is 16 residues long. CDR1 and CDR2 from the germline V gene are SGHKS and YYEKEE (reference sequence). The CDR3 DNA reads TGTGCCAGCAGCTTACGACAGGGCAGCGGGAACACTGAAGCTTTCTTT. Translated: CASSLRQGSGNTEAFF.

The chain uses TRBV3-1 (or the pseudogene TRBV3-2) and TRBJ1-1; D gene unclear. V gave up 4 bases and J gave up 5 bases, with 11 bases separating them. CDR1 is LGHDT, CDR2 YNNKEL, per germline (reference sequence). The CDR3 runs to 13 residues. The CDR3 DNA sequence: TGTGCCAGCAGCCCTCGGTCACGGACTGAAGCTTTCTTT. This gives the protein CASSPRSRTEAFF.

This clone was seen a few times. The rearrangement joins TRBV30 to TRBJ1-5, with unresolved D. CDR1 and CDR2 (germline): GTSNPN, SVGIG (reference sequence). Between the trimmed V and J ends, which lost 0 bases and 5 bases, there was a span of 8 bases. There are 13 residues in the CDR3. Here the CDR3 DNA reads TGTGCCTGGAGTGTAGGACTTTATCAGCCCCAGCATTTT. Amino acids: CAWSVGLYQPQHF.

The rearrangement uses TRBV29-1 and TRBJ1-1, with D tentatively TRBD1 (6 bases). The CDR3 contains 14 residues. Germline CDR1 reads SQVTM; CDR2 reads ANQGSEA. V was trimmed by 5 bases and J by 4 bases, leaving 17 bases between them. The CDR3 DNA reads as TGCAGCGTTTTCAGGGGTGGGGTCCCCACTGAAGCTTTCTTT. Its protein is CSVFRGGVPTEAFF.

This clone was seen just once. The chain employs TRBV19 and TRBJ1-2; 9 nucleotides line up with TRBD1. This CDR3 has 15 amino acids. Germline V lookup: CDR1 LNHDA, CDR2 SQIVND (reference sequence). Losses at the gene ends were 5 bases for V and 4 bases for J; bases not matched to a gene: 8. The CDR3 sequence is CASSSSGTGPYGYTF. As DNA, the CDR3 is TGTGCCAGTAGTTCCTCCGGGACAGGGCCCTATGGCTACACCTTC.

This clone is a singleton in its sample. The V gene is TRBV19, the J gene TRBJ1-2; D is possibly TRBD1 (5 bases). Trimming shortened V by 3 bases and J by 8 bases, and 10 bases separated the two germline ends. Germline CDR1 LNHDA, CDR2 SQIVND (reference sequence). The CDR3 consists of 12 residues. CDR3 bases: TGTGCCAGTAGTATTTCGGCAGGGGGCTACACCTTC. This sequence encodes CASSISAGGYTF.